Presented here are 10 T cell receptor beta chains from one specimen sequenced in a study of T cells after yellow fever vaccination. In TCRdb, the 5' RACE reads were re-called with MiXCR into one record per CDR3 protein. The table records around 120,000 distinct CDR3 sequences, 7.2% of them present only once. Here the sequenced sample was CD4+ T cells sorted from PBMCs, taken approximately 47 days after the first yellow fever vaccination. The receptors here all came from a man between 18 and 35 years old who received the YFV17D yellow fever vaccine.

About this clonotype: This may be a read error, as it is one base from a much larger clone. V and J are TRBV20-1 and TRBJ1-2; D gene ambiguous. Germline CDR1 and CDR2: DFQATT and SNEGSKA (reference sequence). The CDR3 runs to 14 residues. The V and J ends lost 3 bases and 3 bases respectively, with 14 bases between them. The CDR3, as DNA: TGCAGTGCTAGGGTTCGGGAAGGAGACTATGGCTACACCTTC. Protein sequence: CSARVREGDYGYTF.

In its sample, this clonotype was seen once. The chain recombines TRBV4-1 with TRBJ1-1, with no clear D. Trimming shortened V by 0 bases and J by 5 bases, and 13 bases separated the two germline ends. This CDR3 has 15 residues. Germline assignment: CDR1 MGHRA and CDR2 YSYEKL. The CDR3 nucleotides are TGCGCCAGCAGCCAAGATGCAACCTGGGGAACTGAAGCTTTCTTT. Protein sequence: CASSQDATWGTEAFF.

At least ten counts were recorded for this clonotype. The CDR3 loop is CASRMRGAPPAGELFF. Written as DNA, the CDR3 is TGTGCCAGCAGGATGCGGGGGGCTCCCCCGGCCGGGGAGCTGTTTTTT. The rearrangement links TRBV12-3 or TRBV12-4 to TRBJ2-2, with 8 bases fitting TRBD2. The CDR3 sequence is 16 residues long. Trimming took 6 bases from V and 6 from J; bases not matched to a gene: 12.

This clonotype was counted between two and nine times. The rearrangement uses TRBV28 and TRBJ1-6; possible D gene TRBD1, 5 bases. This CDR3 has 16 residues. CDR1 is MDHEN, CDR2 SYDVKM, per germline. V shed 6 bases and J shed 0 bases, with 12 bases lying between them. The DNA of the CDR3 is TGTGCCAGCAGCTCGGGACCGAGCTCCTATAATTCACCCCTCCACTTT. It translates to CASSSGPSSYNSPLHF. The complete variable domain, with remaining parts taken from reference TRBV28 and TRBJ1-6, reads DVKVTQSSRYLVKRTGEKVFLECVQDMDHENMFWYRQDPGLGLRLIYFSYDVKMKEKGDIPEGYSVSREKKERFSLILESASTNQTSMYLCASSSGPSSYNSPLHFGNGTRLTVT.

This clonotype was picked up many times. This chain uses TRBV12-3 or TRBV12-4 with TRBJ2-5, with 7 bases matching TRBD1. After removal of 5 bases from V and 3 bases from J, the junction contained 6 bases not matched to a gene. The CDR3 has 14 amino acids. The CDR3 DNA reads TGTGCCAGCAGTCTAACCGGGACAGAAGAGACCCAGTACTTC. As protein: CASSLTGTEETQYF.

V is TRBV7-2 and J is TRBJ1-1; no clear D gene. V was trimmed by 2 bases and J by 0 bases, leaving 13 bases between them. Germline CDR1 reads SGHTA; CDR2 reads FQGNSA. The CDR3 length is 16 residues. The CDR3 coding sequence is TGTGCCAGCAGCTTATTCGCCCTATTCATGAACACTGAAGCTTTCTTT. Amino acids: CASSLFALFMNTEAFF.

V gene TRBV7-3 combines with J gene TRBJ2-3; 11 bases are shared with TRBD2. CDR1 SGHTA and CDR2 FQGTGA come from the germline V gene. This CDR3 comprises 18 residues. The ends lost 5 bases at V and 2 bases at J; junction bases unmatched: 12. CDR3 DNA sequence: TGTGCCAGCAGCCCCCGGGCCGGGACTAGCGGAACCACAGATACGCAGTATTTT. Protein product: CASSPRAGTSGTTDTQYF.

This clonotype has a count of ten or more. Here the CDR3 reads CASSVGAGDSTDTQYF. In DNA, the CDR3 is TGTGCCAGCAGCGTAGGAGCGGGGGATTCCACAGATACGCAGTATTTT. The chain carries TRBV9 and TRBJ2-3; 8 bases align to TRBD2. Trimming at V came to 0 bases and at J to 2 bases, leaving 5 bases not matched to a gene. The germline V gene encodes CDR1 SGDLS and CDR2 YYNGEE. The CDR3 has 16 residues.

The chain has TRBV2 and TRBJ2-1; TRBD2 matches at 8 bases. V shed 4 bases, J shed 8 bases, and the junction held 7 bases outside the gene matches. Germline assignment: CDR1 SNHLY and CDR2 FYNNEI. The CDR3 loop spans 14 amino acids. The CDR3 sequence: CASSARNGGDEQFF. CDR3 nucleotides: TGTGCCAGCAGTGCCCGGAACGGGGGGGATGAGCAGTTCTTC.

This clonotype has ten or more counts. J is TRBJ1-1 and V is TRBV5-1; no clear D. Per the germline V gene, CDR1 is SGHRS and CDR2 is YFSETQ. The V end lost 0 bases, the J end lost 6 bases, and 9 bases lay between the germline ends. The CDR3 consists of 13 residues. The CDR3 is CASSLGGLAEAFF. In DNA form, the CDR3 reads TGCGCCAGCAGCTTGGGAGGGTTGGCTGAAGCTTTCTTT.